A single sample gave rise to the 25 T cell receptor beta chains below, sequenced in a study of early T cells in non-severe SARS-CoV-2 infection. A single record per CDR3 protein comes from TCRdb applying MiXCR to the 5' RACE reads. This table holds about 71,000 distinct CDR3 sequences, more than 12% found once. The sample here was whole blood, taken at baseline. These receptors were taken from an adult who was a healthcare worker with PCR-confirmed SARS-CoV-2 infection or an uninfected control (not recorded which).

This clonotype appeared many times. J is TRBJ2-5 and V is TRBV7-3, with D maybe TRBD2 (7 bases). Germline CDR1 and CDR2: SGHTA and FQGTGA. The CDR3 has 15 residues. Trimming took 0 bases from V and 2 from J, leaving 10 bases between them. The DNA of the CDR3 is TGTGCCAGCAGCTTAACCGGGGGGCTACAAGAGACCCAGTACTTC. Its translation: CASSLTGGLQETQYF.

Points on this clonotype: The junction departs from germline at one end; a sequencing error may be responsible. This chain connects TRBV5-1 to TRBJ2-3; weak D call: TRBD2 (6 bases). CDR1 and CDR2 from the germline V gene are SGHRS and YFSETQ. This CDR3 has 14 amino acids. The CDR3 region has the DNA TGCGTCAGCAGCTTGAGCGGGTCCCCAGATACGCAGTATTTT. Translated, it gives CVSSLSGSPDTQYF.

This clonotype was counted at least ten times. V gene TRBV28 combines with J gene TRBJ2-7; 11 bases fit TRBD2. V shed 8 bases, J shed 6 bases, and the junction held 3 bases outside the gene matches. CDR1 and CDR2 from the germline V gene are MDHEN and SYDVKM. This CDR3 comprises 12 residues. This CDR3 reads CASDTSGSEQYF. CDR3 in DNA: TGTGCCAGCGATACTAGCGGGAGCGAGCAGTACTTC.

The chain couples TRBV10-3 to TRBJ1-1; unclear D gene. The length of the CDR3 is 14 residues. V lost 2 bases and J 1 base, leaving 8 bases between the germline ends. From germline, CDR1 is ENHRY and CDR2 SYGVKD. CDR3 protein: CAISEMPGNTEAFF. The DNA of the CDR3 is TGTGCCATCAGTGAGATGCCGGGGAACACTGAAGCTTTCTTT.

A remark on this clonotype: One base away lies a much larger clone, so this may be a sequencing read error. This chain joins TRBV6-6 and TRBJ2-7, with TRBD2 identical over 9 bases. The CDR3 runs to 14 residues. J was trimmed by 2 bases and V by 5 bases; bases with no gene match: 4. Germline CDR1 is MNHNY and CDR2 is SVGAGI (reference sequence). CDR3 amino acids: CASSPTSGAYEQYF. CDR3 coding DNA: TGTGCCAGCAGTCCGACTAGCGGAGCCTACGAGCAGTACTTC.

The chain combines TRBV29-1 with TRBJ2-5; no definite D call. This CDR3 has 10 amino acids. The V and J ends lost 6 bases and 2 bases respectively, with 4 bases between them. Per the germline V gene, CDR1 is SQVTM and CDR2 is ANQGSEA. The CDR3 is CSVSQETQYF. The CDR3 DNA follows: TGCAGCGTCTCTCAAGAGACCCAGTACTTC.

This clonotype was found a few times. The chain recombines TRBV20-1 with TRBJ2-5, with 8 bases fitting TRBD1. Unmatched junction bases numbered 4, after V lost 2 bases and J lost 5 bases. There are 13 residues in the CDR3. CDR1 and CDR2 from the germline V gene are DFQATT and SNEGSKA (reference sequence). CDR3 protein: CSARRQGTETQYF. For the CDR3, the DNA is TGCAGTGCTAGAAGACAGGGGACCGAGACCCAGTACTTC.

This clonotype was observed a handful of times. This chain links TRBV5-5 with TRBJ2-1, with 9 bases lining up with TRBD2. V gave up 4 bases and J gave up 5 bases; unmatched junction bases: 13. This CDR3 has 17 amino acids. Per germline, CDR1 SGHKS and CDR2 YYEKEE (reference sequence). CDR3 in DNA: TGTGCCAGCAGCCCCCTCCCACTGGCGGGAGGGGACAATGAGCAGTTCTTC. It is translated as CASSPLPLAGGDNEQFF.

This chain joins TRBV2 and TRBJ2-1; possible D gene TRBD2, 6 bases. This CDR3 has 17 amino acids. V lost 8 bases, J lost 2 bases, and 22 bases lay in between. CDR1 and CDR2 from the germline V gene are SNHLY and FYNNEI. CDR3 sequence reads: CASGPAGPAWTYNEQFF. The CDR3 DNA follows: TGTGCCAGCGGCCCCGCGGGACCCGCCTGGACCTACAATGAGCAGTTCTTC.

This clonotype occurred a few times. This sequence joins TRBV29-1 and TRBJ2-3; possibly TRBD2 for D (5 bases). The CDR3 loop spans 12 amino acids. Germline V gene sequence: CDR1 SQVTM, CDR2 ANQGSEA. Between the trimmed V and J ends, which lost 6 bases and 1 base, there was a span of 8 bases. CDR3 DNA: TGCAGCGTGACGAGGGGCACAGATACGCAGTATTTT. Translating it yields CSVTRGTDTQYF.

The DNA of the CDR3 is TGTGCCAGCAGCAATACCGCCGCAAACTACAATGAGCAGTTCTTC. Residues: CASSNTAANYNEQFF. The chain couples TRBV5-4 to TRBJ2-1; D gene ambiguous. Between the trimmed V and J ends, which lost 4 bases and 3 bases, there was a span of 14 bases. The germline V gene encodes CDR1 SGHNT and CDR2 YYREEE (reference sequence). This CDR3 comprises 15 residues.

This clonotype has more than one count but fewer than ten. J is TRBJ2-1 and V is TRBV5-1; possible D gene TRBD1, 5 bases. The V and J ends lost 1 base and 10 bases respectively, with 15 bases between them. The germline CDR1 and CDR2 sequences are SGHRS and YFSETQ. The CDR3 consists of 14 residues. The CDR3 DNA sequence: TGCGCCAGCAGCTTGCAAAGCCCAGGGTGGGAGCAGTTCTTC. This translates into CASSLQSPGWEQFF.

This clonotype was seen repeatedly, ten times or more. V gene TRBV7-9 combines with J gene TRBJ1-5, with D unclear. Trimming shortened V by 8 bases and J by 0 bases, and 8 bases separated the two germline ends. The CDR3 extends over 13 amino acids. In germline, CDR1 is SEHNR, CDR2 FQNEAQ (reference sequence). The CDR3 region is CASAEGSNQPQHF. The CDR3 DNA is TGTGCCAGCGCAGAGGGTAGCAATCAGCCCCAGCATTTT.

The chain combines TRBV5-4 with TRBJ2-3, with 14 bases aligning to TRBD2. The CDR3 contains 16 residues. Per germline, CDR1 SGHNT and CDR2 YYREEE (reference sequence). V lost 6 bases to trimming and J lost 4 bases; unmatched junction nucleotides: 7. The DNA of the CDR3 is TGTGCCAGCAAGGGGACTAGCGGGAGACGGTCAGATACGCAGTATTTT. Its translation is CASKGTSGRRSDTQYF.

This clonotype was seen only a few times. The V and J genes are TRBV27 and TRBJ2-7; the match to TRBD2 covers 8 bases. The CDR3 totals 16 residues. The ends lost 0 bases at V and 2 bases at J; junction bases unmatched: 6. The germline gives CDR1 MNHEY, CDR2 SMNVEV (reference sequence). The CDR3 spells CASSLSPGGPPYEQYF. For the CDR3, the DNA is TGTGCCAGCAGTTTATCGCCGGGAGGGCCCCCCTACGAGCAGTACTTC.

The chain links TRBV3-1 to TRBJ2-7; D might be TRBD2 (6 bases). This CDR3 spans 13 amino acids. Germline V gene sequence: CDR1 LGHDT, CDR2 YNNKEL (reference sequence). V lost 4 bases and J 7 bases, leaving 14 bases between the germline ends. The CDR3 DNA sequence: TGTGCCAGCAGCCGGTGGAGGAGCGGGGAGCAGTACTTC. It translates to CASSRWRSGEQYF.

This clonotype was detected only once. The chain employs TRBV19 and TRBJ2-4; the D call may be TRBD1 or TRBD2 (5 bases each). V lost 0 bases, J lost 4 bases, and 16 bases lay in between. Germline CDR1 is LNHDA and CDR2 is SQIVND (reference sequence). The CDR3 totals 17 residues. The CDR3 coding sequence is TGTGCCAGTAGTATAGATGGGGTCGGGACCAATAAAAACATTCAGTACTTC. Protein: CASSIDGVGTNKNIQYF.

This clonotype showed up many times. The CDR3: CASKPSGRVEELFF. Written as DNA, the CDR3 is TGTGCCAGCAAACCTAGCGGGAGAGTGGAGGAGCTGTTTTTT. The V gene is TRBV27, the J gene TRBJ2-2; 10 bases agree with TRBD2. The germline V gene has CDR1 MNHEY and CDR2 SMNVEV (reference sequence). The CDR3 has 14 residues. V gave up 7 bases and J gave up 10 bases; unmatched junction bases: 9.

This clonotype was recorded many times. V usage is TRBV2 and J usage is TRBJ2-3; D is undetermined. The CDR3 contains 13 residues. Trimming stripped 3 bases from V and 3 bases from J, with 7 bases between. Germline V gene data show CDR1 as SNHLY and CDR2 as FYNNEI. The DNA for the CDR3 is TGTGCCAGCAGTGACCATATTACAGATACGCAGTATTTT. This translates into CASSDHITDTQYF.

This chain connects TRBV14 to TRBJ2-1; TRBD1 or TRBD2 may be the D gene (5 bases each). V lost 4 bases to trimming and J lost 4 bases, with 14 bases between them. The germline V gene encodes CDR1 SGHDN and CDR2 FVKESK. The CDR3 runs 15 residues. The CDR3 region is CASSLFSGPYNEQFF. The CDR3 nucleotides are TGTGCCAGCAGCCTCTTTTCGGGGCCGTACAATGAGCAGTTCTTC.

The rearrangement links TRBV7-2 to TRBJ2-1, with 7 bases identical to TRBD2. CDR1 is SGHTA and CDR2 is FQGNSA in the germline V gene. V dropped 5 bases and J dropped 0; count of bases not matched to a gene: 4. This CDR3 region has 15 residues. CDR3 nucleotides: TGTGCCAGCAGCCTTTTAGCGGGCTCCTACAATGAGCAGTTCTTC. It yields the protein CASSLLAGSYNEQFF.

Many counts were recorded for this clonotype. The rearrangement links TRBV12-3 or TRBV12-4 to TRBJ2-7, with D hard to call. The CDR3 totals 14 residues. The V end was cut by 7 bases, the J end by 0 bases, with 13 bases between. The DNA for the CDR3 is TGTGCCAGCACCTCCTGGGCCAACTCCTACGAGCAGTACTTC. Translating gives CASTSWANSYEQYF.

This clonotype showed up just a few times. The chain employs TRBV3-1 and TRBJ1-6; D ambiguous. The germline V gene has CDR1 LGHDT and CDR2 YNNKEL (reference sequence). The CDR3 length is 12 residues. V dropped 4 bases and J dropped 12 bases, with 10 bases sitting between them. The CDR3 DNA is TGTGCCAGCAGCCCCTACGAGGGACCCCTCCACTTT. It is translated as CASSPYEGPLHF.

The CDR3 DNA follows: TGTGCCAGCAGTGGGGGAACAGATACGCAGTATTTT. Encoded protein: CASSGGTDTQYF. V usage is TRBV7-9 and J usage is TRBJ2-3, with D perhaps being TRBD1 or TRBD2 (5 bases each). The CDR3 spans 12 residues. The germline V gene has CDR1 SEHNR and CDR2 FQNEAQ (reference sequence). Trimming left V 6 bases short and J 3 bases short, with 7 bases between.

This clonotype occurred a few times. The V gene is TRBV5-4, the J gene TRBJ2-3; 9 bases are a match to TRBD2. Per germline, CDR1 SGHNT and CDR2 YYREEE (reference sequence). Trimming removed 4 bases from V and 4 bases from J; junction bases left unmatched: 13. This CDR3 has 17 amino acids. The CDR3, as DNA: TGTGCCAGCAGCGGGGGACTAGCTCAGGAGCTCGCAGATACGCAGTATTTT. It codes for CASSGGLAQELADTQYF.